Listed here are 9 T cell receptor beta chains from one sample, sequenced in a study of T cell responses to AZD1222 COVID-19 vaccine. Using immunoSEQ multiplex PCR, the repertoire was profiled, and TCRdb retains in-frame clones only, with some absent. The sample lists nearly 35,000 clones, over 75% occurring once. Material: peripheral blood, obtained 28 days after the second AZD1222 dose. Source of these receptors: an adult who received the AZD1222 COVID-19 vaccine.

CDR3 residues: CASSLRDRGKEKLFF. The CDR3 region has the DNA TGTGCCAGCAGCTTACGGGACAGGGGGAAAGAAAAACTGTTTTTT. This chain uses TRBV7-8 with TRBJ1-4; TRBD1 matches 11 bases. The CDR3 spans 15 residues. V lost 2 bases to trimming and J lost 8 bases; unmatched junction nucleotides: 4. Germline loops: CDR1 SGHVS, CDR2 FQNEAQ.

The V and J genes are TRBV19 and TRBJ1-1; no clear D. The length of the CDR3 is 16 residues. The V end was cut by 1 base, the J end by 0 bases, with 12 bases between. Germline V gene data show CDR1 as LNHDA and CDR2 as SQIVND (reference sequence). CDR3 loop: CASSIGLGFMNTEAFF. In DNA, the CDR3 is TGTGCCAGTAGTATAGGCCTAGGGTTTATGAACACTGAAGCTTTCTTT.

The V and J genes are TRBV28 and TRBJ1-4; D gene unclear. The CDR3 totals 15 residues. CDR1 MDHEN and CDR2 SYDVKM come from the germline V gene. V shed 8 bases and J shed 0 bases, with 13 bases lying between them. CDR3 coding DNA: TGTGCCAGCGAGGCCCCGCACCCAACTAATGAAAAACTGTTTTTT. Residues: CASEAPHPTNEKLFF.

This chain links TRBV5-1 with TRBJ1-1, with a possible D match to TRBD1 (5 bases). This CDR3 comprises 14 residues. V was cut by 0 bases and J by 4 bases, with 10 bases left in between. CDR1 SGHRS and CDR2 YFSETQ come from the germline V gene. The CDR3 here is CASSLDGRGTEAFF. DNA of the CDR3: TGCGCCAGCAGCTTGGATGGGAGGGGCACTGAAGCTTTCTTT.

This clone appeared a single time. Written as DNA, the CDR3 is TGTGCCAGCTCACCCAGGGTTGGAGGAGACTCTGGAAACACCATATATTTT. Protein sequence: CASSPRVGGDSGNTIYF. The chain uses TRBV18 and TRBJ1-3; D perhaps matches TRBD1 (5 bases). Germline CDR1 KGHSH, CDR2 LQKENI. Trimming left V 3 bases short and J 0 bases short, with 15 bases between. The CDR3 length is 17 residues. Full variable domain (remainder filled in from reference TRBV18 and TRBJ1-3): NAGVMQNPRHLVRRRGQEARLRCSPMKGHSHVYWYRQLPEEGLKFMVYLQKENIIDESGMPKERFSAEFPKEGPSILRIQQVVRGDSAAYFCASSPRVGGDSGNTIYFGEGSWLTVV.

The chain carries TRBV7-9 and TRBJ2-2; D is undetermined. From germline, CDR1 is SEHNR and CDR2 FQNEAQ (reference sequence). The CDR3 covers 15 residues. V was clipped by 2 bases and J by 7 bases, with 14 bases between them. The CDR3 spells CASSLIHGPLGELFF. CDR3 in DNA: TGTGCCAGCAGCTTAATACACGGACCCCTCGGGGAGCTGTTTTTT.

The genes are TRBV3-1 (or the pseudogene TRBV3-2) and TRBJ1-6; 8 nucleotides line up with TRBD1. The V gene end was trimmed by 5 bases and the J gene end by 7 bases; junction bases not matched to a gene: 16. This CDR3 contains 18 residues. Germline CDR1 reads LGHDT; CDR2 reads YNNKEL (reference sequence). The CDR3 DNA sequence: TGTGCCAGCAGCAGCCAAGACGAATGGGACAGGAAGAATTCACCCCTCCACTTT. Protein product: CASSSQDEWDRKNSPLHF.

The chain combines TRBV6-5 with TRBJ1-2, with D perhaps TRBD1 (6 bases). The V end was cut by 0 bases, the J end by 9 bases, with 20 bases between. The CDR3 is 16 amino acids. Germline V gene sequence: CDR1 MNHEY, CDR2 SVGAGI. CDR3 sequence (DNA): TGTGCCAGCAGTTACTCCGATAAGACAGAGGGGGGTCGCTACACCTTC. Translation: CASSYSDKTEGGRYTF.

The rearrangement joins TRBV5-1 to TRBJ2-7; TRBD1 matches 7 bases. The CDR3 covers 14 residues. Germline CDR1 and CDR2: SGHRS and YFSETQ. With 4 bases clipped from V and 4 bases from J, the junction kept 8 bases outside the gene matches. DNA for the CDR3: TGCGCCAGCAGCGGTGGGACAGCTGCTTACGAGCAGTACTTC. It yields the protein CASSGGTAAYEQYF.